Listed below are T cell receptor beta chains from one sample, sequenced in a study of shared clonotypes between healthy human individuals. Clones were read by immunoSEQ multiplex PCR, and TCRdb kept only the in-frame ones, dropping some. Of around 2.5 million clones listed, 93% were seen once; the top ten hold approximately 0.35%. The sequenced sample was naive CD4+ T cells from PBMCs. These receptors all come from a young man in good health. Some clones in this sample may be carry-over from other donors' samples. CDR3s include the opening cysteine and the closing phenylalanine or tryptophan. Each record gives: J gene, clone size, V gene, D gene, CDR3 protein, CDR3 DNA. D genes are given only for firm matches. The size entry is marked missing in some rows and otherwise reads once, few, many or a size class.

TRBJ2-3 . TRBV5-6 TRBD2 CASKRTSGGQNF TGTGCCAGCAAGAGAACCTCGGGAGGCCAGAATTTT
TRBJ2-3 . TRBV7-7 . CASSFGFWDTQYF TGTGCCAGCAGCTTTGGGTTTTGGGATACGCAGTATTTT
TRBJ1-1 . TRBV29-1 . CTSMLEAFF TGCACAAGCATGCTCGAAGCTTTCTTT
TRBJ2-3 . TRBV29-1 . CSVVRYRDIRTDTQYF TGCAGCGTTGTCCGTTACCGGGACATACGCACAGATACGCAGTATTTT
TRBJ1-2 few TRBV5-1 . CASSPDSTGYTF TGCGCCAGCAGCCCGGACAGTACTGGCTACACCTTC
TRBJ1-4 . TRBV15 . CATSIGGQNEKLFF TGTGCCACCAGCATAGGGGGGCAGAATGAAAAACTGTTTTTT
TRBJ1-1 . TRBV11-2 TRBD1 CASSTQGGVGTEAFF TGTGCCAGCAGCACCCAGGGGGGAGTTGGAACTGAAGCTTTCTTT
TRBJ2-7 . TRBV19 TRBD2 CASSRTSGGSYEQYF TGTGCCAGTAGTAGGACTAGCGGCGGGTCCTACGAGCAGTACTTC
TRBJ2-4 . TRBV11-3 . CASSPRGNKNIQYF TGTGCCAGCAGCCCGAGGGGTAACAAAAACATTCAGTACTTC
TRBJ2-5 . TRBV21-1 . CASSKWSGLRQVQISETQYF TGTGCCAGCAGCAAATGGTCCGGGCTTAGACAGGTCCAAATTTCGGAGACCCAGTACTTC
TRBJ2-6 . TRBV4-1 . CASSPVLSGANVLTF TGCGCCAGCAGCCCGGTGCTCTCTGGGGCCAACGTCCTGACTTTC
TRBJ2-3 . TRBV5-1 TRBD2 CATSSGRTDTQYF TGCGCCACCAGTAGCGGGAGGACAGATACGCAGTATTTT
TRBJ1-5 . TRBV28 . CASSLSYSNQPQHF TGTGCCAGCAGTTTATCATATAGCAATCAGCCCCAGCATTTT
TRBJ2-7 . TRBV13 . CASSLARPGLSYEQYF TGTGCCAGCAGCTTAGCCCGTCCGGGCCTTTCCTACGAGCAGTACTTC
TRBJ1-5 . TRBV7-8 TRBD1 CASSVGQASYSNQPQHF TGTGCCAGCAGCGTCGGACAGGCGAGTTATAGCAATCAGCCCCAGCATTTT
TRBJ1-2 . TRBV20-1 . CSATGYGYTF TGCAGTGCTACAGGGTATGGCTACACCTTC
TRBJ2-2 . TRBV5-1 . CASSLSGVNTGELFF TGCGCCAGCAGCCTTTCCGGGGTGAACACCGGGGAGCTGTTTTTT
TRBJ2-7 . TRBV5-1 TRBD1 CASSEGQGESYEQYF TGCGCCAGCAGCGAGGGACAGGGAGAGTCCTACGAGCAGTACTTC
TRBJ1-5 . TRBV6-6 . CASRGGVGDSNQPQHF TGTGCCAGCAGGGGCGGTGTGGGGGATAGCAATCAGCCCCAGCATTTT
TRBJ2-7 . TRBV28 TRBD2 CASRAGLAGGYEQYF TGTGCCAGCAGGGCCGGACTAGCGGGAGGTTACGAGCAGTACTTC
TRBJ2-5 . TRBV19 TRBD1 CASSYGTGVGEETQYF TGTGCCAGTAGTTACGGGACAGGGGTGGGAGAAGAGACCCAGTACTTC
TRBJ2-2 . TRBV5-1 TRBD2 CASSLVAGGPGELFF TGCGCCAGCAGCTTGGTGGCGGGAGGGCCCGGGGAGCTGTTTTTT
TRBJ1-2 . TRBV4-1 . CASSQGGLGEKYGYTF TGCGCCAGCAGCCAAGGAGGATTAGGGGAAAAATATGGCTACACCTTC
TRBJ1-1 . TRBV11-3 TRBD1 CASSLGGQGSF TGTGCCAGCAGCTTAGGAGGACAGGGTTCCTTT
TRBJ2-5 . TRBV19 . CASSPRTGETQYF TGTGCCAGTAGTCCAAGGACGGGAGAGACCCAGTACTTC
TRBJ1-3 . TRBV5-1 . CASSTGSGNTIYF TGCGCCAGCTCCACGGGCTCTGGAAACACCATATATTTT
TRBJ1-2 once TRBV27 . CATSFGGDEDGYTF TGTGCCACCAGCTTTGGCGGGGACGAGGATGGCTACACCTTC
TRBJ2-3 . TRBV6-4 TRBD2 CASSRSGSLRDTQYF TGTGCCAGCAGTCGCAGCGGGAGCCTGAGAGATACGCAGTATTTT
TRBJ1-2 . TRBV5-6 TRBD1 CASSWRRQGAKGYTF TGTGCCAGCAGCTGGCGGCGTCAGGGGGCGAAAGGCTACACCTTC
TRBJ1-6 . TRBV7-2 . CASLGRDSLDGSPLHF TGTGCCAGCTTGGGCAGGGATTCCCTGGATGGTTCACCCCTCCACTTT
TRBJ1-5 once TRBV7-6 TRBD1 CASSPGQVLSNQPQHF TGTGCCAGCAGCCCGGGACAGGTTTTAAGCAATCAGCCCCAGCATTTT
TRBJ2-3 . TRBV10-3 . CATQSQGSTDTQYF TGTGCCACCCAATCCCAGGGTAGCACAGATACGCAGTATTTT
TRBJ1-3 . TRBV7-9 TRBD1 CASSSVRGREGNTIYF TGTGCCAGCAGCTCAGTTAGGGGGCGCGAAGGAAACACCATATATTTT
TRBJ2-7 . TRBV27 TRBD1 CASRMDRGRYEQYF TGTGCCAGCAGGATGGACAGGGGTCGGTACGAGCAGTACTTC
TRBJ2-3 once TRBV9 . CASSVGADTQYF TGTGCCAGCAGCGTAGGAGCGGATACGCAGTATTTT
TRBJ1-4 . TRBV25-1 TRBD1 CASSRQGREKLFF TGTGCCAGCAGTCGACAGGGTCGGGAAAAACTGTTTTTT
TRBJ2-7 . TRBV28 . CASSLTGYYEQYF TGTGCCAGCAGTTTAACTGGATACTACGAGCAGTACTTC
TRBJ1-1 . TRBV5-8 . CASSPGGTGNTEAFF TGTGCCAGCAGCCCTGGGGGTACAGGGAACACTGAAGCTTTCTTT
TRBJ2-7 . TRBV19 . CASSPGDLLTYEQYF TGTGCCAGTAGTCCCGGGGACTTATTAACCTACGAGCAGTACTTC
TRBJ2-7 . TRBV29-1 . CSVSVLRQQYF TGCAGCGTATCGGTCCTACGACAGCAGTACTTC
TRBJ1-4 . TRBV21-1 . CASSEGDRSPANEKLFF TGTGCCAGCAGCGAGGGGGACAGGTCGCCTGCTAATGAAAAACTGTTTTTT
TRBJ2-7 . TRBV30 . CAWRRTGRPYEQYF TGTGCCTGGAGGCGAACAGGGAGACCCTACGAGCAGTACTTC
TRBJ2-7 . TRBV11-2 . CASSLLAGGIIYEQYF TGTGCCAGCAGCTTGTTGGCTGGCGGGATCATTTACGAGCAGTACTTC
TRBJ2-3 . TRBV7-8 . CASSLVPSVSSTDTQYF TGTGCCAGCAGCTTAGTTCCCAGCGTCTCTAGCACAGATACGCAGTATTTT
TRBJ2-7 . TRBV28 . CASGRFSYEQYF TGTGCCAGTGGACGGTTTTCCTACGAGCAGTACTTC
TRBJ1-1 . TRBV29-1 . CSVDEGDTEAFF TGCAGCGTTGACGAGGGTGACACTGAAGCTTTCTTT
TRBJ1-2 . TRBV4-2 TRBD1 CASSQERTGGTGYTF TGTGCCAGCAGCCAAGAACGGACAGGGGGCACTGGCTACACCTTC
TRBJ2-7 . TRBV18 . CASSPLGGIYEQYF TGTGCCAGCTCACCCCTAGGGGGAATCTACGAGCAGTACTTC
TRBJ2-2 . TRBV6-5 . CASSYSGFGGGELFF TGTGCCAGCAGTTACTCCGGCTTCGGAGGCGGGGAGCTGTTTTTT
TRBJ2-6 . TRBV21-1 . CASSLKGGSSGANVLTF TGTGCCAGCAGCCTCAAGGGGGGGAGCTCTGGGGCCAACGTCCTGACTTTC
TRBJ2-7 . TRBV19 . CASSARDGTYEQYF TGTGCCAGTAGTGCCCGGGACGGGACCTACGAGCAGTACTTC